This T cell receptor (beta chain) appears in the sequencing data of a study of cytomegalovirus exposure and HLA in healthy donors. 13 Jbeta primers and 60 Vbeta primers were used for the PCR. Produced via immunoSEQ multiplex PCR; TCRdb's table is partial and in-frame only. This sample has about 160,000 clones, with around four fifths found just once. Germline V gives CDR1 KGHSH, CDR2 LQKENI. CDR3 length: 16 amino acids. The V and J ends lost 2 bases and 0 bases respectively, with 11 bases between them. The chain employs TRBV18 and TRBJ1-3; D unresolved. The sequencing sample was made of PBMCs. This clonotype was sampled from a man aged 50-59 years in good health and CMV-seropositive. The CDR3 DNA is TGTGCCAGCTCACCAGGGCAGCCTAACTCTGGAAACACCATATATTTT. It encodes CASSPGQPNSGNTIYF.